The 27 T cell receptor beta chains reported below all come from one sample, sequenced in a study of T cell responses to AZD1222 COVID-19 vaccine. Assay: immunoSEQ multiplex PCR; the TCRdb copy retains only in-frame clones and omits some. This table holds roughly 140,000 clones, around 83% found once. This material consisted of peripheral blood, taken on day 0 of MenACWY control vaccination. Receptor source: an adult in good health.

V is TRBV30 and J is TRBJ1-5; weak D call: TRBD1 (6 bases). In germline, CDR1 is GTSNPN, CDR2 SVGIG (reference sequence). Trimming pared 4 bases from V and 4 bases from J, leaving 14 bases between. The CDR3 length is 14 residues. The CDR3 reads CAWNVRGGNQPQHF. CDR3 DNA sequence: TGTGCCTGGAACGTTAGGGGGGGAAATCAGCCCCAGCATTTT.

CDR3 sequence reads: CASTETGGLDTEAFF. DNA of the CDR3: TGTGCCAGTACGGAAACAGGGGGCCTGGACACTGAAGCTTTCTTT. This rearrangement joins TRBV19 to TRBJ1-1; TRBD1 agrees at 9 bases. The V and J ends lost 7 bases and 3 bases, in that order; junction bases with no gene match: 9. Looked up from germline, CDR1 is LNHDA and CDR2 is SQIVND (reference sequence). This CDR3 has 15 residues.

The V gene is TRBV20-1, the J gene TRBJ1-3; no firm D call. The CDR3 totals 13 residues. Germline V gene lookup returns CDR1 DFQATT and CDR2 SNEGSKA (reference sequence). Trimming removed 3 bases at V and 9 bases at J, with 15 bases between. Here the CDR3 reads CSASVRTSSTIYF. The CDR3 nucleotides are TGCAGTGCTAGTGTACGGACCAGCAGCACCATATATTTT.

The chain joins TRBV20-1 to TRBJ2-7, with 11 nucleotides matching TRBD2. CDR3 length equals 14 residues. V shed 3 bases and J 0 bases; nucleotides not matched to a gene: 1. Germline V lookup: CDR1 DFQATT, CDR2 SNEGSKA (reference sequence). CDR3 amino acids: CSASSGGASYEQYF. The CDR3 bases are TGCAGTGCTAGTAGCGGGGGGGCCTCCTACGAGCAGTACTTC.

CDR3 nucleotides: TGTGCCCTGGTGCCCTACAGGGAAGCCTACAATGAGCAGTTCTTC. Protein sequence: CALVPYREAYNEQFF. This chain connects TRBV7-9 to TRBJ2-1; D may be TRBD1 (6 bases). Trimming removed 11 bases at V and 2 bases at J, with 19 bases between. The CDR3 is 15 amino acids. CDR1 is SEHNR and CDR2 is FQNEAQ in the germline V gene (reference sequence).

This clone was seen only once. V is TRBV9 and J is TRBJ2-3, with D uncertain. CDR1 SGDLS and CDR2 YYNGEE come from the germline V gene. The CDR3 covers 15 residues. The ends were cut back, 2 bases at V and 6 bases at J, with 16 bases in the middle. CDR3 in amino acids: CASSVEGAPKDTQYF. DNA for the CDR3: TGTGCCAGCAGCGTGGAAGGAGCCCCCAAGGATACGCAGTATTTT.

The CDR3 here is CASSGENQPQHF. CDR3 in DNA: TGTGCCAGCAGTGGGGAGAATCAGCCCCAGCATTTT. The chain joins TRBV12-3 or TRBV12-4 to TRBJ1-5; D gene unclear. Deletions cut 5 bases from V and 4 bases from J, with 6 bases between. This CDR3 comprises 12 residues.

With respect to this clone: Additional DNA sequences in this sample encode the identical CDR3. This sequence joins TRBV5-1 and TRBJ2-3; tentative D call: TRBD2 (6 bases). CDR1 and CDR2 from the germline V gene are SGHRS and YFSETQ. There are 15 residues in the CDR3. V lost 0 bases and J lost 4, with 12 bases in between. This CDR3 is CASSLAGGAADTQYF. The DNA for the CDR3 is TGCGCCAGCAGCTTGGCCGGAGGGGCGGCAGATACGCAGTATTTT.

The V gene is TRBV3-1 (or the pseudogene TRBV3-2), the J gene TRBJ2-5; D unresolved. CDR1 and CDR2 (germline): LGHDT, YNNKEL (reference sequence). CDR3 length equals 12 residues. Trimming took off 1 base at V and 4 bases at J, with 4 bases between the two ends. The CDR3 coding sequence is TGTGCCAGCAGCCAAGGGGTAGAGACCCAGTACTTC. Protein sequence: CASSQGVETQYF.

This rearrangement joins TRBV3-1 (or the pseudogene TRBV3-2) to TRBJ1-3, with D possibly being TRBD1 (6 bases). The length of the CDR3 is 15 residues. From germline, CDR1 is LGHDT and CDR2 YNNKEL (reference sequence). Between the trimmed V and J ends, which lost 5 bases and 1 base, there was a span of 12 bases. The CDR3 sequence: CASSSRGGSGNTIYF. For the CDR3, the DNA is TGTGCCAGCAGCTCCAGGGGAGGATCTGGAAACACCATATATTTT.

The chain recombines TRBV18 with TRBJ1-5; D is ambiguous. Trimming took 2 bases from V and 0 from J, leaving 8 bases between them. Germline V lookup: CDR1 KGHSH, CDR2 LQKENI. The CDR3 spans 15 residues. CDR3 sequence (DNA): TGTGCCAGCTCACCAGATCAGTTTAGCAATCAGCCCCAGCATTTT. Amino acids: CASSPDQFSNQPQHF.

The chain has TRBV2 and TRBJ1-5, with no clear D. The CDR3 extends over 12 amino acids. V lost 4 bases and J 3 bases, leaving 4 bases between the germline ends. CDR1 is SNHLY, CDR2 FYNNEI, per germline. CDR3 sequence (DNA): TGTGCCAGCAGTGGGAACAATCAGCCCCAGCATTTT. Its translation: CASSGNNQPQHF.

The genes are TRBV10-3 and TRBJ2-3; 8 bases agree with TRBD2. Losses at the gene ends were 6 bases for V and 6 bases for J; bases not matched to a gene: 5. The CDR3 totals 13 residues. Looked up from germline, CDR1 is ENHRY and CDR2 is SYGVKD. The CDR3 sequence is CAISGGAGDTQYF. The CDR3 DNA sequence: TGTGCCATCAGCGGGGGGGCCGGGGATACGCAGTATTTT.

The genes are TRBV28 and TRBJ1-4, with D unresolved. Germline V gene data show CDR1 as MDHEN and CDR2 as SYDVKM. The CDR3 contains 12 residues. V was clipped by 6 bases and J by 9 bases, with 11 bases between them. The CDR3 loop is CASSPGVQKLFF. The CDR3 nucleotides read TGTGCCAGCAGCCCCGGGGTCCAAAAACTGTTTTTT. Looking up the rest from reference TRBV28 and TRBJ1-4 gives the full variable domain: DVKVTQSSRYLVKRTGEKVFLECVQDMDHENMFWYRQDPGLGLRLIYFSYDVKMKEKGDIPEGYSVSREKKERFSLILESASTNQTSMYLCASSPGVQKLFFGSGTQLSVL.

The chain carries TRBV19 and TRBJ1-5; weak D call: TRBD1 (5 bases). Germline loops: CDR1 LNHDA, CDR2 SQIVND (reference sequence). The CDR3 totals 14 residues. V was clipped by 3 bases and J by 9 bases, with 15 bases between them. The CDR3 sequence is CASSMGRGGPPQHF. The CDR3, as DNA: TGTGCCAGTAGTATGGGGAGGGGCGGTCCGCCCCAGCATTTT.

This sequence joins TRBV6-5 and TRBJ2-1; 12 bases are shared with TRBD1. Per germline, CDR1 MNHEY and CDR2 SVGAGI. Unmatched junction bases numbered 7, after V lost 8 bases and J lost 8 bases. There are 14 residues in the CDR3. CDR3: CASRDRGLKDEQFF. As DNA, the CDR3 is TGTGCCAGCCGGGACAGGGGGCTCAAGGATGAGCAGTTCTTC.

This clone has only one observation. The gene calls are TRBV11-2 and TRBJ2-5; TRBD2 matches 13 bases. Trimming removed 2 bases from V and 5 bases from J; junction bases left unmatched: 8. The CDR3 runs to 17 residues. Germline values: CDR1 SGHAT, CDR2 FQNNGV. In DNA, the CDR3 is TGTGCCAGCAGCTTATTGGTACTAGCGGGGGGGCGGGAGACCCAGTACTTC. It translates to CASSLLVLAGGRETQYF.

The V gene is TRBV4-2, the J gene TRBJ1-5; 8 nucleotides line up with TRBD1. CDR3 size: 15 residues. V gave up 1 base and J gave up 7 bases; unmatched junction bases: 6. CDR1 is LGHNA and CDR2 is YNFKEQ in the germline V gene. The CDR3 spells CASSQVTTGVQPQHF. CDR3 nucleotides: TGTGCCAGCAGCCAAGTAACGACAGGGGTCCAGCCCCAGCATTTT.

The chain employs TRBV6-5 and TRBJ2-5; 7 bases align to TRBD1. The CDR3 totals 13 residues. The ends lost 6 bases at V and 5 bases at J; junction bases unmatched: 6. CDR1 and CDR2 from the germline V gene are MNHEY and SVGAGI. As DNA, the CDR3 is TGTGCCAGCAGAAACAGGGGTTGGGAGACCCAGTACTTC. It specifies CASRNRGWETQYF.

This clone was recorded many times. The gene calls are TRBV2 and TRBJ2-2, with D possibly being TRBD1 or TRBD2 (5 bases each). Per germline, CDR1 SNHLY and CDR2 FYNNEI. The CDR3 is made up of 15 amino acids. The V and J ends lost 8 bases and 6 bases respectively, with 19 bases between them. The DNA for the CDR3 is TGTGCCAGCCGGTCCTGGGGGTCCGTGGCCGGGGAGCTGTTTTTT. Translating it yields CASRSWGSVAGELFF.

The rearrangement joins TRBV3-1 (or the pseudogene TRBV3-2) to TRBJ1-5; weak D call: TRBD1 (6 bases). Trimming left V 4 bases short and J 2 bases short, with 12 bases between. CDR1 LGHDT and CDR2 YNNKEL come from the germline V gene (reference sequence). This CDR3 has 15 residues. The CDR3 loop is CASSLQGSGNQPQHF. CDR3 nucleotide sequence: TGTGCCAGCAGCCTCCAGGGGTCCGGCAATCAGCCCCAGCATTTT.

This chain uses TRBV12-2 with TRBJ2-5; the table's D call, TRBD1, has no DNA check behind it. TRBV12-2 corresponds to a pseudogene. The CDR3 extends over 15 amino acids. The CDR3 region has the DNA TGTGCAAGTCGCTTAGGGGACAGGGGACAAGAGACCCAGTACTTC. It yields the protein CASRLGDRGQETQYF.

J is TRBJ1-1 and V is TRBV20-1; D not certain. Germline V gene data show CDR1 as DFQATT and CDR2 as SNEGSKA (reference sequence). There are 10 residues in the CDR3. Trimming cost V 3 bases and J 7 bases, with 6 bases left between them. DNA for the CDR3: TGCAGTGCTAGTGGGGTTGAAGCTTTCTTT. This sequence encodes CSASGVEAFF.

The chain joins TRBV28 to TRBJ2-7; D unresolved. V was clipped by 7 bases and J by 0 bases, with 10 bases between them. This CDR3 comprises 13 residues. In germline, CDR1 is MDHEN, CDR2 SYDVKM. The chain's CDR3 is CASTAESSYEQYV. The CDR3 nucleotides read TGTGCCAGCACGGCAGAGAGCTCCTACGAGCAGTACGTC.

This sequence joins TRBV3-1 (or the pseudogene TRBV3-2) and TRBJ2-1; D possibly corresponds to TRBD1 (6 bases). Between the trimmed V and J ends, which lost 0 bases and 9 bases, there was a span of 21 bases. Germline CDR1 and CDR2: LGHDT and YNNKEL (reference sequence). The CDR3 spans 17 residues. The CDR3 loop is CASSQDITGSIVGEQFF. Here the CDR3 DNA reads TGTGCCAGCAGCCAAGATATAACAGGGTCGATTGTTGGTGAGCAGTTCTTC.

The rearrangement uses TRBV15 and TRBJ2-2; perhaps D is TRBD1 or TRBD2 (5 bases each). Germline V gene data show CDR1 as LNHNV and CDR2 as YYDKDF (reference sequence). CDR3 length: 16 amino acids. Deletions cut 1 base from V and 6 bases from J, with 15 bases between. CDR3 bases: TGTGCCACCAGCAGAGGAAGGGACCGAGGCCCCGGGGAGCTGTTTTTT. The encoded protein is CATSRGRDRGPGELFF.

This sequence joins TRBV19 and TRBJ2-6; tentatively, D is TRBD1 or TRBD2 (5 bases each). The CDR3 consists of 16 residues. Germline V gene data show CDR1 as LNHDA and CDR2 as SQIVND (reference sequence). V was pared by 3 bases and J by 4 bases, with 13 bases between. CDR3 region: CASSIRDPEGANVLTF. The CDR3 region has the DNA TGTGCCAGTAGTATTAGGGACCCGGAGGGGGCCAACGTCCTGACTTTC.